This T cell receptor (beta chain) was sequenced in a study of T cells in localized non-small cell lung cancer (dated by TCRdb to about 2020). For context, the study as a whole: T cell repertoires of more than 200 early-stage NSCLC patients were analyzed, with tumors being compared against uninvolved tumor-adjacent lungs. The cohort was made up of some 240 treatment-naive NSCLC patients whose localized lung tumors had been resected. The mean age of the NSCLC patients was around 65 years, with 120 to 150 men and 95 to 110 women.

At diagnosis, peripheral blood, uninvolved tumor-adjacent lung and tumor were collected and were preserved as a mix of fresh-frozen and FFPE material. For TCR repertoire profiling, blood samples were analyzed as peripheral blood mononuclear cells. Study-wide conclusions, independent of this receptor: Uninvolved tumor-adjacent lung showed the highest T cell clonality, higher than tumor, which suggests more focused antigenic responses in the adjacent lung. Because the study design was exploratory, TCR variables were selected using unadjusted p-values without false-discovery rate correction. A median of around 50 of the top 100 tumor clones turned up in the paired uninvolved adjacent lung, and under 30 of those clones also ranked among the top 100 of that same adjacent lung. Longer overall survival was associated with higher T cell density in blood, whereas shorter survival was associated with higher clonality in adjacent lung. Multi-region tumor sequencing was not performed, so intratumor heterogeneity could not be excluded.

A distance of 17 bases separates the germline ends of V and J, which lose 7 bases and 8 bases respectively. From cysteine to phenylalanine, the CDR3 is 13 amino acids long. Just the 39-base CDR3 DNA is kept, in frame starting at base 1. CDR1 and CDR2, per the germline V gene (reference sequence), are LNHDA and SQIVND. Comments on this clone: Its target antigen remains unknown. No base qualities exist here, and no much larger clone lies one base off it.

TCR beta CDR3 regions were sequenced from DNA using the immunoSEQ Assay. On the study's bioinformatics: T cell density was computed as TCR beta template counts normalized to usable DNA estimated by amplifying housekeeping genes. Using the preseqR package, richness was estimated by extrapolating to 120,000 templates for tissue samples and 400,000 templates for PBMC samples. Clonality was defined as one minus Pielou's evenness. Tissue-enriched TCRs were identified by differential abundance testing using productive amino-acid clonotypes, minimum total count 5 and alpha 0.1. Repertoire overlap between compartments was quantified with the Jaccard Index and Morisita Overlap Index. GLIPH grouped TCR beta CDR3s together with public tetramer-defined viral CDR3s, and a viral motif had to include at least three viral sequences and also show V-gene enrichment. TCRdb limited this immuneACCESS table to in-frame rearrangements with V and J called. A share of clones is missing; checked studies link under half to unresolved V genes, and the rest is unexplained. For V, J and clone size, that table is used; D and trimming come from the DNA. The sample has some 130,000 clones on record, 80% to 90% of them singletons. The ten largest clonotypes hold over 1.5% of the sample.

The chain links TRBV19 with TRBJ1-2; matching of 6 bases hints at TRBD1 as the D gene. This clonotype was obtained from a female donor older than 55 with stage I lung adenocarcinoma. The starting material was peripheral blood, obtained before any cancer treatment. DNA sequence: TGTGCCAGTATGGACGCAGGGGATTGGGGCTACACCTTC. Its protein reads: CASMDAGDWGYTF.